The sequence of this T cell receptor (beta chain) was determined in a study of T cells in Graves' hyperthyroidism and ophthalmopathy. Across the whole study: Before treatment of any kind, peripheral blood was taken at initial diagnosis.

General observations from the study: Ophthalmopathy got predicted by the model a median roughly six months before its onset.

TCR beta CDR3 regions were amplified from RNA. An initial round of RT-PCR targeting the TCR CDR3 relied on the HTBI primer set. TCRdb reprocessed the multiplex PCR reads via MiXCR and lists one record per CDR3 protein. The table has 800,000 or so distinct CDR3 sequences, about 38% seen once. About this clonotype itself: Its antigen is still unknown.

The sample was blood. This sequence originates from a young man with Graves' hyperthyroidism.

CDR3 nucleotides: TGCAGTGCTAGGGGACTAGCGGGGAAAAACACCGGGGAGCTGTTTTTT. This gives the protein CSARGLAGKNTGELFF. J is TRBJ2-2 and V is TRBV20-1; 13 nucleotides match TRBD2. V gave up 3 bases and J gave up 2 bases; unmatched junction bases: 3. Germline assignment: CDR1 DFQATT and CDR2 SNEGSKA (reference sequence). The length of the CDR3 is 16 residues.